The 9 T cell receptor beta chains in this list originate from one sample, sequenced in a study of shared clonotypes between healthy human individuals. Profiling relied on immunoSEQ multiplex PCR, and the TCRdb table lists in-frame clones only, not all of them. This table has around 2.5 million clones, over 85% appearing once. Specimen: naive CD4+ T cells from PBMCs. Noted subset: CD45RA+ positively selected. Receptors were obtained from a man aged 18 to 30 in good health. Some clones in this sample may be carry-over from other donors' samples.

The gene calls are TRBV7-2 and TRBJ1-2; D unresolved. The length of the CDR3 is 17 residues. V was clipped by 4 bases and J by 4 bases, with 22 bases between them. Per germline, CDR1 SGHTA and CDR2 FQGNSA. The CDR3 is CASSYSPTRAISYGYTF. The CDR3 nucleotides read TGTGCCAGCAGCTATTCTCCCACAAGGGCTATAAGCTATGGCTACACCTTC.

To note about this clone: The same CDR3 arises from other DNA sequences in this sample as well. The genes are TRBV5-1 and TRBJ2-1; 11 positions match TRBD2. With V trimmed by 4 bases and J by 7 bases, 7 bases remained unmatched. CDR1 is SGHRS and CDR2 is YFSETQ in the germline V gene. CDR3 length: 15 amino acids. As DNA, the CDR3 is TGCGCCAGCAGCGCTCTAGCGGGAGGTCTAAATGAGCAGTTCTTC. Encoded protein: CASSALAGGLNEQFF.

The rearrangement uses TRBV7-3 and TRBJ2-3, with TRBD2 as a possible D gene (5 bases). The germline gives CDR1 SGHTA, CDR2 FQGTGA. Trimming shortened V by 2 bases and J by 2 bases, and 8 bases separated the two germline ends. CDR3 size: 14 residues. In nucleotides, the CDR3 is TGTGCCAGCAGCTTACGACTAATCACAGATACGCAGTATTTT. Residues: CASSLRLITDTQYF.

The chain joins TRBV27 to TRBJ2-7; 7 bases agree with TRBD2. The CDR3 is 14 residues long. CDR1 and CDR2 from the germline V gene are MNHEY and SMNVEV (reference sequence). Losses at the gene ends were 6 bases for V and 6 bases for J; bases not matched to a gene: 11. DNA of the CDR3: TGTGCCAGCAGAGATGGGCAGGGAGGGCGCGAGCAGTACTTC. Its protein is CASRDGQGGREQYF.

This chain uses TRBV6-5 with TRBJ1-3, with TRBD1 matching over 9 bases. The CDR3 has 15 residues. CDR1 MNHEY and CDR2 SVGAGI come from the germline V gene. V dropped 2 bases and J dropped 4; count of bases not matched to a gene: 3. The DNA for the CDR3 is TGTGCCAGCAGTTACCCGGACAGGGGAGGAAACACCATATATTTT. Residues: CASSYPDRGGNTIYF.

This clone was seen once. The sample contains more than one DNA sequence encoding this CDR3. This chain links TRBV7-9 with TRBJ2-7; D unclear. V was clipped by 0 bases and J by 3 bases, with 9 bases between them. Looked up from germline, CDR1 is SEHNR and CDR2 is FQNEAQ (reference sequence). This CDR3 has 14 amino acids. CDR3 sequence reads: CASSLAAGSYEQYF. CDR3 DNA: TGTGCCAGCAGCTTAGCGGCAGGCAGCTACGAGCAGTACTTC.

The chain couples TRBV29-1 to TRBJ2-3; D assignment may be TRBD1 or TRBD2 (5 bases each). V lost 7 bases to trimming and J lost 0 bases, with 14 bases between them. In germline, CDR1 is SQVTM, CDR2 ANQGSEA. The CDR3 loop spans 14 amino acids. The CDR3 loop reads CSADGWDSTDTQYF. The CDR3 coding sequence is TGCAGCGCCGACGGGTGGGACAGCACAGATACGCAGTATTTT.

The chain uses TRBV10-3 and TRBJ2-1; 14 bases align to TRBD2. The CDR3 has 18 amino acids. V gave up 7 bases and J gave up 1 base; unmatched junction bases: 9. Germline V lookup: CDR1 ENHRY, CDR2 SYGVKD. The CDR3 protein is CAITEGTSGRKSYNEQFF. In nucleotides, the CDR3 is TGTGCCATCACCGAGGGGACTAGCGGGAGAAAATCCTACAATGAGCAGTTCTTC.

The chain combines TRBV30 with TRBJ1-2, with D maybe TRBD1 (5 bases). The CDR3 extends over 13 amino acids. The germline gives CDR1 GTSNPN, CDR2 SVGIG (reference sequence). V dropped 3 bases and J dropped 6 bases, with 14 bases sitting between them. The CDR3 DNA is TGTGCCTGGAGCCTTTCCTGGGGCAATGGCTACACCTTC. It codes for CAWSLSWGNGYTF.